What follows describes a single T cell receptor (beta chain). The sample originates from a study of blood T cell repertoires in COVID-19. The junction had 6 bases not matched to a gene; V was cut back by 3 bases and J by 3 bases. Germline CDR1 and CDR2: SNHLY and FYNNEI. The CDR3 consists of 15 residues. The method was immunoSEQ multiplex PCR; TCRdb's version includes in-frame clones alone and lacks a portion of them. The data hold some 150,000 clones, with roughly 84% observed a single time. The sequenced sample consisted of peripheral blood. This clonotype was obtained from a woman between 65 and 79 years old with COVID-19, enrolled during active disease. V usage is TRBV2 and J usage is TRBJ2-3, with 7 positions matching TRBD1. The CDR3 DNA sequence: TGTGCCAGCAGTGACCCCAGGGGGTGGACAGATACGCAGTATTTT. It specifies CASSDPRGWTDTQYF. Combining the CDR3 with reference TRBV2 and TRBJ2-3 gives the whole variable domain EPEVTQTPSHQVTQMGQEVILRCVPISNHLYFYWYRQILGQKVEFLVSFYNNEISEKSEIFDDQFSVERPDGSNFTLKIRSTKLEDSAMYFCASSDPRGWTDTQYFGPGTRLTVL.